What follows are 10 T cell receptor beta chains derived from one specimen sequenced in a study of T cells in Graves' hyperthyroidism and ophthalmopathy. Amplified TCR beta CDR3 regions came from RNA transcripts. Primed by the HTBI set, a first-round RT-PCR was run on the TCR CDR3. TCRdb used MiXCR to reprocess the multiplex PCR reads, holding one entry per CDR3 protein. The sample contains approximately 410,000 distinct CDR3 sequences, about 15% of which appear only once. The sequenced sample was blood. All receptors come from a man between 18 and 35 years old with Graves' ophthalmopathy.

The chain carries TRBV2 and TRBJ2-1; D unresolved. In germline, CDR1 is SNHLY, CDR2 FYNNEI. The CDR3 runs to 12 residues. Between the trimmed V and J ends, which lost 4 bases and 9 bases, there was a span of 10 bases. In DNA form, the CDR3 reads TGTGCCAGCAGTGGCACTCCCCCTGAGCAGTTCTTC. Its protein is CASSGTPPEQFF.

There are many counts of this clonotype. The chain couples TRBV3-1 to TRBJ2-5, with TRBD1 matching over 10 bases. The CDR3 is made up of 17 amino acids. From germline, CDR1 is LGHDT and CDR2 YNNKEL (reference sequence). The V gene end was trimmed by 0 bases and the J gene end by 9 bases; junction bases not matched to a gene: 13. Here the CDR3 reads CASSQDPTGGGRVAQYF. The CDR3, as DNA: TGTGCCAGCAGCCAAGACCCGACAGGGGGCGGGCGAGTGGCCCAGTACTTC.

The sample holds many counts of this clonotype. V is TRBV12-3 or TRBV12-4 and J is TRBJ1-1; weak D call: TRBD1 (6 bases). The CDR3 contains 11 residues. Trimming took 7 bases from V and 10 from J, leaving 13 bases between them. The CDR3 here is CASTVGAGAFF. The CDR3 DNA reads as TGTGCCAGCACGGTGGGGGCAGGAGCTTTCTTT.

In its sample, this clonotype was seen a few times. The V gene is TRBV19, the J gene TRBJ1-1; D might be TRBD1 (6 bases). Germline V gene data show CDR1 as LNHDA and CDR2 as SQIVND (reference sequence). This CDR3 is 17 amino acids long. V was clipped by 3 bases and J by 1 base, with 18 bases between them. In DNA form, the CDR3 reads TGTGCCAGTAGTATGGGTTTCCGGGACAAGAAGAACACTGAAGCTTTCTTT. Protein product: CASSMGFRDKKNTEAFF.

The CDR3 nucleotides are TGTGCCAGCAGTGACACCCAAGGAGGTACTGAAGCTTTCTTT. It is translated as CASSDTQGGTEAFF. The chain employs TRBV6-4 and TRBJ1-1; no firm D call. Trimming took 2 bases from V and 5 from J, leaving 12 bases between them. CDR1 and CDR2 (germline): MRHNA, SNTAGT. The CDR3 has 14 residues.

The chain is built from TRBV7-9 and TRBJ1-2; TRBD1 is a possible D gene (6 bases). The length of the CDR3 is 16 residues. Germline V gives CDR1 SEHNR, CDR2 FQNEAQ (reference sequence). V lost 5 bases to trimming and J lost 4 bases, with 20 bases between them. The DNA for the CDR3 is TGTGCCAGCAGCCCGAAAACAGGGATTGAGGCCTATGGCTACACCTTC. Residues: CASSPKTGIEAYGYTF.

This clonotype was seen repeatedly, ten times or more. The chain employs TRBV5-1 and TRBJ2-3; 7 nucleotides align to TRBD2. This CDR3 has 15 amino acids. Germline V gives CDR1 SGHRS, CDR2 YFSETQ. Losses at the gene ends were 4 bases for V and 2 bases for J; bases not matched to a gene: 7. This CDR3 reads CASSGRDDHTDTQYF. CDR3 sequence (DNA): TGCGCCAGCAGCGGGAGGGACGACCACACAGATACGCAGTATTTT.

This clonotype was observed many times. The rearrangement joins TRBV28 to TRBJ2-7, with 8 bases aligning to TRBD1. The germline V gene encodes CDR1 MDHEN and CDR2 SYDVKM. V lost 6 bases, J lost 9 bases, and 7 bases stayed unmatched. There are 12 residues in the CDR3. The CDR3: CASSTGTGWQYF. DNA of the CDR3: TGTGCCAGCAGCACCGGGACAGGTTGGCAGTACTTC.

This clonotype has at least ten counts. The CDR3 sequence is CASSDWTSGRGEETQYF. In DNA, the CDR3 is TGCGCCAGCAGCGATTGGACTAGCGGGAGAGGGGAAGAGACCCAGTACTTC. This rearrangement joins TRBV5-1 to TRBJ2-5, with 13 bases lining up with TRBD2. The V segment lost 4 bases and the J segment 3 bases; nucleotides outside the gene matches: 9. The V gene's germline CDR1 is SGHRS and CDR2 YFSETQ. The CDR3 extends over 17 amino acids. Together with reference TRBV5-1 and TRBJ2-5, the CDR3 gives the full variable domain: KAGVTQTPRYLIKTRGQQVTLSCSPISGHRSVSWYQQTPGQGLQFLFEYFSETQRNKGNFPGRFSGRQFSNSRSEMNVSTLELGDSALYLCASSDWTSGRGEETQYFGPGTRLLVL.

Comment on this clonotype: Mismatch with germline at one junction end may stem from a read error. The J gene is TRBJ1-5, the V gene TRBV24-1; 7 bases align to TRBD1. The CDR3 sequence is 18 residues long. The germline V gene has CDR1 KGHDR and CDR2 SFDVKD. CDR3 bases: TGTGCCACCAATGATTTGCGGCCAGGGGGAAATAGCAATCAGCCCCAGCATTTT. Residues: CATNDLRPGGNSNQPQHF.